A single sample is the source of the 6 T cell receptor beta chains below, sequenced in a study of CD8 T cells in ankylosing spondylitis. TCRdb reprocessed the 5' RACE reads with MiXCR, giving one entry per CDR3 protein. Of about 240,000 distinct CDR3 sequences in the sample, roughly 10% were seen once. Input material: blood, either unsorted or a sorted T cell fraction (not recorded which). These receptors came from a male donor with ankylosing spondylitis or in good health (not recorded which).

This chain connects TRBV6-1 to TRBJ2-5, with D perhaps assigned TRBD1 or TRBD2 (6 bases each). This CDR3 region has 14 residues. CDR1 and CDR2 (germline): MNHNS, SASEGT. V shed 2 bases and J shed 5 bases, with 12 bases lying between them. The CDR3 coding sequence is TGTGCCAGCAGTGAAAAGGGGGAGGCGGAGACCCAGTACTTC. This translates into CASSEKGEAETQYF.

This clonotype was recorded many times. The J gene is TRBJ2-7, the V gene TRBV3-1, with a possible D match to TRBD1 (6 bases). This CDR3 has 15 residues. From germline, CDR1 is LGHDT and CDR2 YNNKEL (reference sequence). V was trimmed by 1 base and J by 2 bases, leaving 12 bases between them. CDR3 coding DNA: TGTGCCAGCAGCCAAGGGACAGCGACTACCTACGAGCAGTACTTC. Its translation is CASSQGTATTYEQYF.

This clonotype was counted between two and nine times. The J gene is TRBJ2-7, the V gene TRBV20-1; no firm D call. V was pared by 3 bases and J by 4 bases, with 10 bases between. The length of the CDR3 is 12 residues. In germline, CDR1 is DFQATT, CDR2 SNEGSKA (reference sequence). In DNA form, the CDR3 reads TGCAGTGCTAGTGTAGTCTGGTACGAGCAGTACTTC. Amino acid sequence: CSASVVWYEQYF.

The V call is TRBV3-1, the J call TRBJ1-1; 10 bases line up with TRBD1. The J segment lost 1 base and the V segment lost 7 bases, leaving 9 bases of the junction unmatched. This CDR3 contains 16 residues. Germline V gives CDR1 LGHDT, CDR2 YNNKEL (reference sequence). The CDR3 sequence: CASTSWTGGENTEAFF. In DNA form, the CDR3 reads TGTGCCAGCACATCTTGGACAGGGGGAGAGAACACTGAAGCTTTCTTT.

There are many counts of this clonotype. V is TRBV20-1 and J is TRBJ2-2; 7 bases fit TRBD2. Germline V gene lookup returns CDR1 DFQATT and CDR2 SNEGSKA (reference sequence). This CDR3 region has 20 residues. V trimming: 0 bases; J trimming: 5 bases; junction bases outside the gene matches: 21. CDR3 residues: CSARDNVRGGTMSGTGELFF. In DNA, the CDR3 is TGCAGTGCTAGAGATAATGTTCGGGGCGGGACTATGTCGGGGACCGGGGAGCTGTTTTTT.

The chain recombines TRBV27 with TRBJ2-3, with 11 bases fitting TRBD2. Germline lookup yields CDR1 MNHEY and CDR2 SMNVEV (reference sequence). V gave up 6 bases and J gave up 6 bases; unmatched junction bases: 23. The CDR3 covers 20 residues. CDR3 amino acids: CASSPDERIAGGPSRDTQYF. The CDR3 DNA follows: TGTGCCAGCAGCCCCGACGAGAGGATAGCGGGAGGGCCATCGAGGGATACGCAGTATTTT.